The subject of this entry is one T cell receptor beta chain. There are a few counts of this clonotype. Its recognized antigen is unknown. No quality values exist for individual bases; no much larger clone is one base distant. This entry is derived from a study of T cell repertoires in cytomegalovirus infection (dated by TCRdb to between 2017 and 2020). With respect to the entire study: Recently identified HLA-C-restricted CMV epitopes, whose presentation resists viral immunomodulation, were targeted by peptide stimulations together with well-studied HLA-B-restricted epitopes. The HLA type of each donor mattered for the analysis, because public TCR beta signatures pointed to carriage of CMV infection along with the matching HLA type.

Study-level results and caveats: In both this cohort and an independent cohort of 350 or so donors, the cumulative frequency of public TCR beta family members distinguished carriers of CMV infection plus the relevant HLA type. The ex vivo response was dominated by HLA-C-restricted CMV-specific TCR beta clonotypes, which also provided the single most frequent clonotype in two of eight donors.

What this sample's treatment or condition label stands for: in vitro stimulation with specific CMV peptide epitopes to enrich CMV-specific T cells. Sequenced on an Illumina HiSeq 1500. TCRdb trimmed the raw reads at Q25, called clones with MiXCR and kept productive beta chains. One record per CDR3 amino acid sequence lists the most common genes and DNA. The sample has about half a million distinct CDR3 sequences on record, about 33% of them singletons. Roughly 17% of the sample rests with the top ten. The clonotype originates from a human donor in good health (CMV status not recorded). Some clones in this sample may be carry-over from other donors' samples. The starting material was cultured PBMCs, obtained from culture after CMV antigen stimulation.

The DNA reads as follows: TGTGCCAGCAGTTTGGGGCGGATGACAATAGATACGCAGTATTTT. This encodes CASSLGRMTIDTQYF. The chain is encoded by TRBV6-5 joined to TRBJ2-3, with TRBD1 perhaps the D gene, on 5 matching bases. The germline V gene gives CDR1 as MNHEY and CDR2 as SVGAGI. The CDR3 has 15 amino acids, counting the end cysteine and phenylalanine. Here the CDR3 DNA is all that survives: 45 bases in frame from base 1. V is cut by 4 bases and J by 5 bases, and the space between the germline ends is 16 bases.